This passage covers 9 T cell receptor beta chains from one sample sequenced in a study of vaccination and CD4 T cells after COVID-19. Cultured CD4+ T cell DNA underwent sequencing with the Oncomine TCR Beta short-read assay. MiXCR, run by TCRdb on the PCR reads, gives a single entry per CDR3 protein. The sample yields about 20,000 distinct CDR3 sequences, more than 70% seen once. The antigens these receptors bind are not known. Stated treatment: roughly 10-day PBMC culture with coronavirus spike peptide pools or control peptides (ViraFEST assay). The sample was CD4+ T cells from blood, cultured in vitro, taken after SARS-CoV-2 vaccination. The receptors originated from a human donor who received a COVID-19 vaccine.

J is TRBJ1-2 and V is TRBV27; the D is unclear. This CDR3 region has 13 residues. The V gene's germline CDR1 is MNHEY and CDR2 SMNVEV (reference sequence). Trimming stripped 6 bases from V and 3 bases from J, with 11 bases between. The CDR3 loop is CASRGLRDYGYTF. The CDR3 nucleotides read TGTGCCAGCAGGGGCCTTAGGGACTATGGCTACACCTTC.

The genes are TRBV6-1 and TRBJ1-2; D not certain. V gave up 2 bases and J gave up 8 bases, with 18 bases separating them. This CDR3 has 15 residues. Per the germline V gene, CDR1 is MNHNS and CDR2 is SASEGT. The CDR3 protein is CASSESLGRVEGYTF. CDR3 bases: TGTGCCAGCAGTGAAAGCTTGGGGAGGGTCGAGGGCTACACCTTC.

This chain joins TRBV10-3 and TRBJ1-1; no clear D gene. There are 14 residues in the CDR3. Germline V CDR1 and CDR2: ENHRY, SYGVKD. V was trimmed by 2 bases and J by 5 bases, leaving 12 bases between them. CDR3 coding DNA: TGTGCCATCAGTGAGAACGGATTAGGGACTGAAGCTTTCTTT. Translating gives CAISENGLGTEAFF.

This sequence joins TRBV7-2 and TRBJ2-1; TRBD2 aligns across 9 bases. The V gene end was trimmed by 5 bases and the J gene end by 8 bases; junction bases not matched to a gene: 13. The length of the CDR3 is 16 residues. The V gene's germline CDR1 is SGHTA and CDR2 FQGNSA. CDR3 nucleotides: TGTGCCAGCAGCATAGAGACTAGCGGCGCACAGGATGAGCAGTTCTTC. Protein sequence: CASSIETSGAQDEQFF. Full variable domain (rest looked up from reference TRBV7-2 and TRBJ2-1): GAGVSQSPSNKVTEKGKDVELRCDPISGHTALYWYRQSLGQGLEFLIYFQGNSAPDKSGLPSDRFSAERTGGSVSTLTIQRTQQEDSAVYLCASSIETSGAQDEQFFGPGTRLTVL.

V gene TRBV23-1 combines with J gene TRBJ2-1; 7 positions agree with TRBD1. TRBV23-1 is known as an ORF, though its function is uncertain. With V trimmed by 1 base and J by 9 bases, 9 bases remained unmatched. CDR3 size: 15 residues. The CDR3 nucleotides read TGCGCCAGCAGTCAATTGAGGGGGCTGGGGGTTGAGCAGTTCTTC. Residues: CASSQLRGLGVEQFF.

The chain combines TRBV6-1 with TRBJ2-3; possible D gene TRBD2, 6 bases. This CDR3 has 13 amino acids. Deletions cut 7 bases from V and 1 base from J, with 9 bases between. Germline assignment: CDR1 MNHNS and CDR2 SASEGT. The CDR3 sequence is CASKPGGTDTQYF. In DNA, the CDR3 is TGTGCCAGCAAGCCGGGAGGCACAGATACGCAGTATTTT.

V and J are TRBV30 and TRBJ2-7; D could derive from TRBD1 or TRBD2 (5 bases each). With 0 bases removed from V and 6 bases from J, the gap between germline ends came to 12 bases. This CDR3 is built from 13 residues. Germline values: CDR1 GTSNPN, CDR2 SVGIG (reference sequence). CDR3 loop: CAWSVSGTGEQYF. CDR3 bases: TGTGCCTGGAGTGTATCAGGGACCGGCGAGCAGTACTTC.

This chain connects TRBV30 to TRBJ1-2; no reliable D call. CDR1 and CDR2 (germline): GTSNPN, SVGIG (reference sequence). Between the trimmed V and J ends, which lost 2 bases and 8 bases, there was a span of 15 bases. This CDR3 region has 13 residues. DNA of the CDR3: TGTGCCTGGAGTACTCAGGTGCAGTTAGGCTACACCTTC. Its protein product is CAWSTQVQLGYTF.

This clonotype was seen just once. This chain uses TRBV5-3 with TRBJ2-1, with 13 bases lining up with TRBD2. TRBV5-3 is an ORF, and what it does is uncertain. The ends lost 6 bases at V and 7 bases at J; junction bases unmatched: 7. This CDR3 comprises 15 residues. The CDR3 DNA is TGTGCCAGAATCGCGGGACTAGCGGGGTGGAATGAGCAGTTCTTC. Protein: CARIAGLAGWNEQFF.